These 20 T cell receptor beta chains originate from one sample sequenced in a study of blood T cell repertoires in COVID-19. Libraries were prepared by immunoSEQ multiplex PCR; TCRdb keeps only in-frame clonotypes and omits some of them. The profile covers fewer than 9,500 clones, with about 86% appearing a single time and approximately 7% taken by the ten largest. Sequencing was performed on peripheral blood. These receptors came from a woman aged 50 to 60 with active or convalescent COVID-19.

J is TRBJ1-1 and V is TRBV30, with unresolved D. CDR3 length equals 13 residues. V was trimmed by 2 bases and J by 0 bases, leaving 7 bases between them. Germline V CDR1 and CDR2: GTSNPN, SVGIG (reference sequence). CDR3 DNA sequence: TGTGCCTGGAGTCGACACTTGAACACTGAAGCTTTCTTT. Residues: CAWSRHLNTEAFF.

The chain is built from TRBV11-2 and TRBJ1-5; D perhaps matches TRBD1 (5 bases). V shed 0 bases and J shed 11 bases, with 14 bases lying between them. Germline CDR1 is SGHAT and CDR2 is FQNNGV. This CDR3 region has 14 residues. The CDR3 reads CASSLEGWGEAQHF. CDR3 DNA sequence: TGTGCCAGCAGCTTAGAAGGTTGGGGGGAGGCCCAGCATTTT.

This clone was seen only a few times. The chain recombines TRBV6-5 with TRBJ2-2; 8 positions agree with TRBD1. The V segment lost 7 bases and the J segment 4 bases; nucleotides outside the gene matches: 5. The CDR3 covers 14 residues. Germline CDR1 is MNHEY and CDR2 is SVGAGI. The CDR3 DNA follows: TGTGCCAGCACCGCGGACAGGGCCACCGGGGAGCTGTTTTTT. Translation: CASTADRATGELFF.

This chain connects TRBV5-5 to TRBJ2-5, with TRBD2 as a possible D gene (5 bases). The CDR3 runs to 13 residues. The V end was cut by 0 bases, the J end by 4 bases, with 7 bases between. Germline values: CDR1 SGHKS, CDR2 YYEKEE (reference sequence). CDR3 coding DNA: TGTGCCAGCAGCTTGGCTAGCCTAGAGACCCAGTACTTC. Translating it yields CASSLASLETQYF.

The rearrangement links TRBV11-3 to TRBJ2-2; a weak D match, TRBD1 (6 bases). Germline-derived CDR1 and CDR2 are SGHNT and YENEEA. CDR3 length equals 13 residues. Trimming removed 0 bases from V and 7 bases from J, with 6 bases in between. The CDR3 nucleotides are TGTGCCAGCAGCTTAGAAGGGGGCGGGGAGCTGTTTTTT. Translating gives CASSLEGGGELFF. Combining the CDR3 with reference TRBV11-3 and TRBJ2-2 gives the whole variable domain EAGVVQSPRYKIIEKKQPVAFWCNPISGHNTLYWYLQNLGQGPELLIRYENEEAVDDSQLPKDRFSAERLKGVDSTLKIQPAELGDSAVYLCASSLEGGGELFFGEGSRLTVL.

The chain employs TRBV9 and TRBJ1-5; 7 positions match TRBD1. Germline V lookup: CDR1 SGDLS, CDR2 YYNGEE. The CDR3 spans 15 residues. The V and J ends lost 1 base and 4 bases, in that order; junction bases with no gene match: 5. CDR3 amino acids: CASSVSGQKNQPQHF. In DNA, the CDR3 is TGTGCCAGCAGCGTATCGGGACAGAAAAATCAGCCCCAGCATTTT.

This clone appeared once. The chain joins TRBV5-1 to TRBJ2-2, with a possible D match to TRBD2 (5 bases). V gave up 1 base and J gave up 0 bases, with 16 bases separating them. The CDR3 covers 18 residues. Germline V gene lookup returns CDR1 SGHRS and CDR2 YFSETQ. The CDR3 bases are TGCGCCAGCAGCTTGTCGCCTCCGGACTGGACGAACACCGGGGAGCTGTTTTTT. The encoded protein is CASSLSPPDWTNTGELFF.

The rearrangement uses TRBV18 and TRBJ1-6; a possible D gene is TRBD1 (5 bases). Per germline, CDR1 KGHSH and CDR2 LQKENI. Trimming stripped 6 bases from V and 9 bases from J, with 15 bases between. CDR3 length equals 14 residues. This CDR3 reads CASSADTHGSPLHF. The CDR3 nucleotides read TGTGCCAGCTCGGCGGACACCCATGGTTCACCCCTCCACTTT.

The V and J genes are TRBV4-1 and TRBJ2-1, with 7 positions matching TRBD1. V lost 2 bases and J lost 0; bases outside the gene matches: 7. The CDR3 sequence is 17 residues long. The V gene's germline CDR1 is MGHRA and CDR2 YSYEKL. The CDR3 sequence is CASSQQGGRGSYNEQFF. The CDR3 coding sequence is TGCGCCAGCAGCCAACAAGGGGGCAGAGGCTCCTACAATGAGCAGTTCTTC.

This clone was found once. This chain joins TRBV5-4 and TRBJ2-5; 10 bases map to TRBD2. The CDR3 has 13 residues. Germline CDR1 SGHNT, CDR2 YYREEE (reference sequence). The V gene end was trimmed by 6 bases and the J gene end by 4 bases; junction bases not matched to a gene: 3. The CDR3 DNA sequence: TGTGCCAGCACCCCTAGCGGGAGAGAGACCCAGTACTTC. This encodes CASTPSGRETQYF.

This clone was seen a single time. The chain joins TRBV24-1 to TRBJ2-7; 7 nucleotides align to TRBD2. This CDR3 spans 15 amino acids. From germline, CDR1 is KGHDR and CDR2 SFDVKD. The V and J ends lost 4 bases and 1 base, in that order; junction bases with no gene match: 6. Written as DNA, the CDR3 is TGTGCCACCAGTGACTTCACGGGGGGTTCCTACGAGCAGTACTTC. This codes for CATSDFTGGSYEQYF.

The chain links TRBV6-5 to TRBJ2-3; 9 nucleotides match TRBD2. Trimming took 6 bases from V and 2 from J; bases not matched to a gene: 6. The CDR3 covers 15 residues. Germline CDR1 and CDR2: MNHEY and SVGAGI. CDR3: CASSYGLAHTDTQYF. The CDR3 DNA reads as TGTGCCAGCAGCTACGGACTAGCGCACACAGATACGCAGTATTTT.

The chain couples TRBV10-3 to TRBJ1-1; D not certain. V was clipped by 6 bases and J by 1 base, with 6 bases between them. Per germline, CDR1 ENHRY and CDR2 SYGVKD. This CDR3 is 12 amino acids long. For the CDR3, the DNA is TGTGCCATCAGATCAGGGAACACTGAAGCTTTCTTT. Translated: CAIRSGNTEAFF.

This chain uses TRBV19 with TRBJ2-1; 10 bases match TRBD2. With 5 bases clipped from V and 6 bases from J, the junction kept 7 bases outside the gene matches. Per germline, CDR1 LNHDA and CDR2 SQIVND (reference sequence). The CDR3 spans 15 residues. CDR3 nucleotide sequence: TGTGCCAGTAGTGCTCTAGCGGGAGCTAGCAATGAGCAGTTCTTC. Residues: CASSALAGASNEQFF.

V usage is TRBV12-3 or TRBV12-4 and J usage is TRBJ1-5; D gene uncertain. Deletions cut 2 bases from V and 7 bases from J, with 9 bases between. The CDR3 consists of 13 residues. The CDR3 DNA is TGTGCCAGCAGTTTAACATCTTTCCAGCCCCAGCATTTT. Amino acids: CASSLTSFQPQHF.

The rearrangement links TRBV6-5 to TRBJ1-1; 7 nucleotides align to TRBD1. Germline V gene sequence: CDR1 MNHEY, CDR2 SVGAGI. V was clipped by 6 bases and J by 0 bases; unmatched bases: 4. The CDR3 extends over 14 amino acids. The CDR3: CASRGTVMNTEAFF. The DNA of the CDR3 is TGTGCCAGCAGGGGGACAGTTATGAACACTGAAGCTTTCTTT.

This chain links TRBV7-8 with TRBJ2-1; 12 nucleotides align to TRBD1. This CDR3 is built from 18 residues. V shed 5 bases and J 3 bases; nucleotides not matched to a gene: 11. Germline-derived CDR1 and CDR2 are SGHVS and FQNEAQ. The CDR3 spells CASSTGQGANAFYNEQFF. Here the CDR3 DNA reads TGTGCCAGCAGCACGGGACAGGGGGCCAATGCCTTCTACAATGAGCAGTTCTTC.

The J gene is TRBJ2-3, the V gene TRBV11-2; D is possibly TRBD1 (6 bases). CDR1 is SGHAT and CDR2 is FQNNGV in the germline V gene. The CDR3 length is 15 residues. The germline V and J ends were trimmed by 0 bases and 3 bases, with 10 bases remaining between them. CDR3 sequence: CASSLDRGSTDTQYF. Here the CDR3 DNA reads TGTGCCAGCAGCTTAGACAGGGGTAGTACAGATACGCAGTATTTT.

The chain links TRBV4-3 to TRBJ2-3; the match to TRBD2 covers 8 bases. V gave up 4 bases and J gave up 5 bases; unmatched junction bases: 2. CDR1 and CDR2 (germline): LGHNA, YSLEER. The CDR3 runs 13 residues. The CDR3 DNA follows: TGCGCCAGCAGCCCTCGGGGGGGAGATACGCAGTATTTT. It translates to CASSPRGGDTQYF.

The chain carries TRBV19 and TRBJ2-1; TRBD2 matches at 9 bases. CDR1 and CDR2 (germline): LNHDA, SQIVND (reference sequence). V trimming: 3 bases; J trimming: 3 bases; junction bases outside the gene matches: 3. The CDR3 is 15 amino acids. The chain's CDR3 is CASSMWREGYNEQFF. DNA of the CDR3: TGTGCCAGTAGTATGTGGCGGGAGGGCTACAATGAGCAGTTCTTC.